This T cell receptor beta chain was sequenced during a study of untreated major depressive disorder. Overall study results and limits: Only three preselected Vbeta families were compared in sequencing. A comparatively small sample limits the generalizability of these findings. CD4+ T cells from depressed patients used TRBV05-01 (Vbeta 5.1) more often than controls.

In its sample, this clone was seen once. Its antigen is unknown. Trimming removed 6 bases at V and 7 bases at J, with 15 bases between. Germline V CDR1 and CDR2: SGHDN, FVKESK. This CDR3 has 13 amino acids. The assay was immunoSEQ multiplex PCR, and TCRdb's table has in-frame clones only and misses some. The sample carries around 13,000 clones, about nine tenths recorded once. Every depressed patient was matched in pairs with a non-depressed control on sex, age, current smoking status and body mass index. The sequencing input was CD4+ T cells from PBMCs. This chain uses TRBV14 with TRBJ1-2; D is ambiguous. This TCR came from a man under 40 with major depressive disorder. The DNA for the CDR3 is TGTGCCAGCAGTCACACCCGAAATATTGGCTACACCTTC. This codes for CASSHTRNIGYTF. Looking up the rest from reference TRBV14 and TRBJ1-2 gives the full variable domain: EAGVTQFPSHSVIEKGQTVTLRCDPISGHDNLYWYRRVMGKEIKFLLHFVKESKQDESGMPNNRFLAERTGGTYSTLKVQPAELEDSGVYFCASSHTRNIGYTFGSGTRLTVV.